This is a list of T cell receptor beta chains from one sample in a study of blood T cell repertoires in COVID-19. Produced via immunoSEQ multiplex PCR; TCRdb's table is partial and in-frame only. The profile shows about 200,000 clones, roughly 91% of them singletons. The sequenced sample consisted of peripheral blood. These receptor sequences come from a man aged 35 to 55 with active or convalescent COVID-19. The CDR3 runs from the conserved cysteine through the conserved F or W. The D gene is left open where the match is weak. Size tells how often a clone was seen (once, few, many) or the class of an expanded clone, and some rows leave it out.

CDR3 length: 14; clone size: .; J gene: TRBJ2-2; V gene: TRBV25-1; D gene: .; CDR3 protein: CASSANRDTGELFF; CDR3 DNA: TGTGCCAGCAGTGCCAACAGGGATACCGGGGAGCTGTTTTTT
CDR3 length: 15; clone size: .; J gene: TRBJ2-1; V gene: TRBV2; D gene: .; CDR3 protein: CASSTREGLYNEQFF; CDR3 DNA: TGTGCCAGCAGTACCCGGGAAGGTCTGTACAATGAGCAGTTCTTC
CDR3 length: 12; clone size: .; J gene: TRBJ2-7; V gene: TRBV6-6; D gene: TRBD1; CDR3 protein: CASGTGYDEQYF; CDR3 DNA: TGTGCCAGCGGGACAGGGTACGACGAGCAGTACTTC
CDR3 length: 16; clone size: once; J gene: TRBJ1-1; V gene: TRBV5-1; D gene: .; CDR3 protein: CASSLTGSTVNTEAFF; CDR3 DNA: TGCGCCAGCAGCTTAACAGGGTCAACAGTGAACACTGAAGCTTTCTTT
CDR3 length: 14; clone size: .; J gene: TRBJ2-1; V gene: TRBV7-2; D gene: .; CDR3 protein: CASSLVPGYNEQFF; CDR3 DNA: TGTGCCAGCAGCTTAGTACCAGGGTACAATGAGCAGTTCTTC
CDR3 length: 14; clone size: few; J gene: TRBJ1-2; V gene: TRBV29-1; D gene: TRBD1; CDR3 protein: CSAAGDRGNYGYTF; CDR3 DNA: TGCAGCGCCGCTGGGGACAGGGGAAACTATGGCTACACCTTC
CDR3 length: 15; clone size: .; J gene: TRBJ2-7; V gene: TRBV2; D gene: .; CDR3 protein: CASSEAPGSSYEQYF; CDR3 DNA: TGTGCCAGCAGTGAAGCTCCCGGGAGCTCCTACGAGCAGTACTTC
CDR3 length: 13; clone size: .; J gene: TRBJ1-1; V gene: TRBV27; D gene: .; CDR3 protein: CASIKRANGEAFF; CDR3 DNA: TGTGCCAGCATCAAGAGGGCAAACGGAGAAGCTTTCTTT
CDR3 length: 14; clone size: .; J gene: TRBJ2-7; V gene: TRBV5-1; D gene: .; CDR3 protein: CASSRHPDSYEQYF; CDR3 DNA: TGCGCCAGCAGTCGCCACCCAGACTCCTACGAGCAGTACTTC
CDR3 length: 17; clone size: once; J gene: TRBJ1-1; V gene: TRBV2; D gene: .; CDR3 protein: CASSPGGGGDYYTEAFF; CDR3 DNA: TGTGCCAGCAGTCCTGGTGGGGGGGGCGACTACTACACTGAAGCTTTCTTT
CDR3 length: 15; clone size: .; J gene: TRBJ2-7; V gene: TRBV15; D gene: TRBD1; CDR3 protein: CATSRPGQGAHEQYF; CDR3 DNA: TGTGCCACCAGCAGACCGGGACAGGGGGCCCACGAGCAGTACTTC
CDR3 length: 15; clone size: .; J gene: TRBJ1-6; V gene: TRBV3-1/TRBV3-2; D gene: .; CDR3 protein: CASSPQEGGNSPLHF; CDR3 DNA: TGTGCCAGCAGCCCCCAAGAGGGAGGCAATTCACCCCTCCACTTT
CDR3 length: 16; clone size: .; J gene: TRBJ2-7; V gene: TRBV5-1; D gene: TRBD1; CDR3 protein: CASSLSPGQGGYEQYF; CDR3 DNA: TGCGCCAGCAGCTTGTCTCCGGGACAGGGTGGTTACGAGCAGTACTTC
CDR3 length: 14; clone size: .; J gene: TRBJ1-3; V gene: TRBV9; D gene: .; CDR3 protein: CASSSAGSGNTIYF; CDR3 DNA: TGTGCCAGCAGCTCAGCGGGCTCTGGAAACACCATATATTTT
CDR3 length: 15; clone size: .; J gene: TRBJ2-7; V gene: TRBV4-1; D gene: TRBD2; CDR3 protein: CASSQWGGSSYEQYF; CDR3 DNA: TGCGCCAGCAGCCAATGGGGCGGGAGCTCCTACGAGCAGTACTTC
CDR3 length: 15; clone size: .; J gene: TRBJ1-2; V gene: TRBV6-5; D gene: .; CDR3 protein: CASSYLGRPNYGYTF; CDR3 DNA: TGTGCCAGCAGTTACCTCGGCAGGCCGAACTATGGCTACACCTTC
CDR3 length: 14; clone size: .; J gene: TRBJ2-2; V gene: TRBV7-9; D gene: .; CDR3 protein: CASSSTMNTGELFF; CDR3 DNA: TGTGCCAGCAGCTCGACTATGAACACCGGGGAGCTGTTTTTT
CDR3 length: 13; clone size: .; J gene: TRBJ2-1; V gene: TRBV28; D gene: TRBD2; CDR3 protein: CATLAGAGNEQFF; CDR3 DNA: TGTGCCACGTTAGCGGGAGCTGGAAATGAGCAGTTCTTC
CDR3 length: 14; clone size: once; J gene: TRBJ1-2; V gene: TRBV7-2; D gene: .; CDR3 protein: CASSLDLGSYGYTF; CDR3 DNA: TGTGCCAGCAGCTTAGATCTGGGGAGCTATGGCTACACCTTC
CDR3 length: 16; clone size: .; J gene: TRBJ2-2; V gene: TRBV6-5; D gene: .; CDR3 protein: CASSYSKGSNTGELFF; CDR3 DNA: TGTGCCAGCAGTTACTCGAAAGGGAGCAACACCGGGGAGCTGTTTTTT
CDR3 length: 14; clone size: .; J gene: TRBJ1-2; V gene: TRBV3-1/TRBV3-2; D gene: .; CDR3 protein: CASSQVSGVNGYTF; CDR3 DNA: TGTGCCAGCAGCCAAGTATCCGGGGTGAATGGCTACACCTTC
CDR3 length: 11; clone size: .; J gene: TRBJ1-2; V gene: TRBV28; D gene: .; CDR3 protein: CASSSRFGYTF; CDR3 DNA: TGTGCCAGCAGTTCCCGTTTTGGCTACACCTTC
CDR3 length: 15; clone size: .; J gene: TRBJ1-6; V gene: TRBV19; D gene: TRBD1; CDR3 protein: CASSIDRDREKPLHF; CDR3 DNA: TGTGCCAGTAGTATAGATCGGGACAGGGAAAAACCCCTCCACTTT
CDR3 length: 14; clone size: .; J gene: TRBJ2-1; V gene: TRBV9; D gene: TRBD1; CDR3 protein: CASSLGGQDFEQFF; CDR3 DNA: TGTGCCAGCAGTTTGGGCGGACAGGACTTTGAGCAGTTCTTC
CDR3 length: 17; clone size: .; J gene: TRBJ1-4; V gene: TRBV5-5; D gene: .; CDR3 protein: CASSLVARVATNEKLFF; CDR3 DNA: TGTGCCAGCAGCTTGGTCGCCAGGGTTGCAACTAATGAAAAACTGTTTTTT
CDR3 length: 16; clone size: .; J gene: TRBJ1-3; V gene: TRBV7-9; D gene: TRBD1; CDR3 protein: CASSPRGDRGGNTIYF; CDR3 DNA: TGTGCCAGCAGCCCGAGGGGGGACAGGGGAGGAAACACCATATATTTT
CDR3 length: 15; clone size: few; J gene: TRBJ1-5; V gene: TRBV7-2; D gene: .; CDR3 protein: CASSLRPGYNQPQHF; CDR3 DNA: TGTGCCAGCAGTCTCAGGCCAGGGTACAATCAGCCCCAGCATTTT
CDR3 length: 17; clone size: .; J gene: TRBJ2-3; V gene: TRBV6-4; D gene: .; CDR3 protein: CASSDSFAGAVGDTQYF; CDR3 DNA: TGTGCCAGCAGTGACTCGTTTGCGGGGGCCGTCGGGGATACGCAGTATTTT
CDR3 length: 14; clone size: .; J gene: TRBJ1-5; V gene: TRBV7-9; D gene: .; CDR3 protein: CASSLDIPNQPQHF; CDR3 DNA: TGTGCCAGCAGCCTCGACATACCCAATCAGCCCCAGCATTTT
CDR3 length: 14; clone size: .; J gene: TRBJ1-2; V gene: TRBV14; D gene: .; CDR3 protein: CASSQGPSRGGYTF; CDR3 DNA: TGTGCCAGCAGCCAAGGACCCAGTCGGGGGGGCTACACCTTC
CDR3 length: 14; clone size: .; J gene: TRBJ1-5; V gene: TRBV2; D gene: .; CDR3 protein: CASSPNTGNQPQHF; CDR3 DNA: TGTGCCAGCAGCCCGAACACCGGCAATCAGCCCCAGCATTTT
CDR3 length: 15; clone size: .; J gene: TRBJ1-2; V gene: TRBV7-2; D gene: .; CDR3 protein: CASSLDWRSAYGYTF; CDR3 DNA: TGTGCCAGCAGCTTAGATTGGAGAAGTGCCTATGGCTACACCTTC
CDR3 length: 11; clone size: .; J gene: TRBJ2-1; V gene: TRBV7-2; D gene: .; CDR3 protein: CASTLANEQFF; CDR3 DNA: TGTGCCAGCACGCTAGCTAATGAGCAGTTCTTC
CDR3 length: 14; clone size: .; J gene: TRBJ2-7; V gene: TRBV19; D gene: TRBD1; CDR3 protein: CASRPMDRAYEQYF; CDR3 DNA: TGTGCCAGTAGGCCGATGGACAGGGCCTACGAGCAGTACTTC
CDR3 length: 16; clone size: .; J gene: TRBJ2-2; V gene: TRBV27; D gene: TRBD2; CDR3 protein: CASRGLAGAGTGELFF; CDR3 DNA: TGTGCCAGCAGAGGACTAGCGGGAGCGGGTACCGGGGAGCTGTTTTTT
CDR3 length: 14; clone size: few; J gene: TRBJ1-4; V gene: TRBV5-1; D gene: .; CDR3 protein: CASSARGGGEKLFF; CDR3 DNA: TGCGCCAGCAGCGCCAGGGGAGGGGGTGAAAAACTGTTTTTT
CDR3 length: 16; clone size: .; J gene: TRBJ1-2; V gene: TRBV3-1/TRBV3-2; D gene: TRBD1; CDR3 protein: CASSRHQGASNYGYTF; CDR3 DNA: TGTGCCAGCAGCCGACATCAGGGGGCGTCTAACTATGGCTACACCTTC
CDR3 length: 14; clone size: .; J gene: TRBJ2-2; V gene: TRBV9; D gene: TRBD1; CDR3 protein: CASSRDRNTGELFF; CDR3 DNA: TGTGCCAGCAGCAGGGACAGGAACACCGGGGAGCTGTTTTTT
CDR3 length: 14; clone size: .; J gene: TRBJ2-3; V gene: TRBV28; D gene: TRBD1; CDR3 protein: CASSRDRGTDTQYF; CDR3 DNA: TGTGCCAGCAGTAGGGACAGGGGCACAGATACGCAGTATTTT
CDR3 length: 18; clone size: .; J gene: TRBJ2-3; V gene: TRBV7-9; D gene: TRBD2; CDR3 protein: CASSPGLYSGRGTDTQYF; CDR3 DNA: TGTGCCAGCAGCCCAGGATTGTATAGCGGGAGGGGCACAGATACGCAGTATTTT
CDR3 length: 14; clone size: .; J gene: TRBJ1-2; V gene: TRBV19; D gene: .; CDR3 protein: CASRVQGSNYGYTF; CDR3 DNA: TGTGCCAGTAGAGTTCAAGGGAGTAACTATGGCTACACCTTC